This T cell receptor (beta chain) was profiled in a study of T-cell reconstitution after alpha-beta-depleted transplantation in children (dated by TCRdb to between 2015 and 2016). For context, the study as a whole: Using TCR repertoire profiling, the study quantitatively followed how T-cell immune reconstitution unfolded in children after TCRalphabeta/CD19-depleted allogeneic hematopoietic cell transplantation. General study outcomes and caveats: Over subsequent months, a decline in hyperexpanded clone frequencies was noted, and after one year, T-cell counts and TCRbeta diversity were mostly ascribed to newly produced T cells. The apparently early recovery of alphabetaT-cell counts about two months after transplant reportedly depended on only several hundred rapidly expanded clones that came from non-depleted graft cells. In some patients, the high TCRbeta diversity seen at day 60 was put down to recipient T cells and intrathymic progenitors that had survived conditioning.

Receptors were amplified or captured by PCR. Sequencing relied on an Illumina HiSeq 2500. TCR library preparation used molecular barcoding, with unique molecular identifiers applied to normalize quantification of the TCRbeta repertoire. TCRdb trimmed the raw reads at Q25, called clones with MiXCR and kept productive beta chains. Rows are combined by CDR3 protein, so each entry shows the most common genes and DNA. For this sample the table gives hundreds of thousands of distinct CDR3 sequences, of which over 10% were detected only once. Approximately 2% of the sample comes from the top ten. As regards this clonotype: This receptor's antigen is unknown. No quality values exist for individual bases; no much larger clone is one base distant.

The treatment or condition label, read with the paper, signifies: allogeneic hematopoietic cell transplantation with graft depleted of TCRalphabeta T cells and CD19 B cells. The children who served as transplant recipients had been given grafts of TCRalphabeta/CD19-depleted allogeneic hematopoietic cells. The CDR3 has 16 amino acids, counting the end cysteine and phenylalanine. Only the CDR3 DNA is retained, 48 bases long and in frame from the first base. Trimming takes 6 bases off V and 4 bases off J; junction bases not matched to a gene: 11. The clonotype comes from a male patient aged 5 to 17 who had a stem cell transplant for acute myeloid leukemia, so the T cells may come from the graft donor. Sequenced material: PBMCs, mostly from graft donor cells, taken 360 days after TCRalphabeta/CD19-depleted stem cell transplant. Recombination joined TRBV12-3 or TRBV12-4 with TRBJ2-5, and 10 junctional nucleotides match TRBD2. In nucleotides, the sequence is TGTGCCAGCAGCTACCAACTAGCGGGAATAGGAGAGACCCAGTACTTC. It is translated as CASSYQLAGIGETQYF.